These 30 T cell receptor beta chains were all obtained from the same sample, sequenced in a study of T cell changes during pregnancy in multiple sclerosis. This table comes from immunoSEQ multiplex PCR, and its TCRdb copy is limited to in-frame clones, with some not included. The profile shows about 76,000 clones, around 93% of them singletons. The source was peripheral blood, collected in the second trimester of pregnancy. The source of these receptors is a female donor with multiple sclerosis, enrolled in a pregnancy study.

This sequence joins TRBV19 and TRBJ1-5; D call uncertain. Looked up from germline, CDR1 is LNHDA and CDR2 is SQIVND (reference sequence). The CDR3 runs 12 residues. Trimming took 5 bases from V and 3 from J, leaving 5 bases between them. As DNA, the CDR3 is TGTGCCAGTAGTTCTACCAATCAGCCCCAGCATTTT. Its protein is CASSSTNQPQHF.

This chain links TRBV5-4 with TRBJ2-1; 10 nucleotides align to TRBD1. In germline, CDR1 is SGHNT, CDR2 YYREEE (reference sequence). The CDR3 runs to 15 residues. The junction had 6 bases not matched to a gene; V was cut back by 5 bases and J by 4 bases. The CDR3 reads CASSLGQGLYNEQFF. The CDR3 DNA sequence: TGTGCCAGCAGTCTGGGACAGGGGCTTTACAATGAGCAGTTCTTC.

This chain connects TRBV7-6 to TRBJ1-1; 7 positions match TRBD1. The CDR3 sequence is 13 residues long. The J segment lost 6 bases and the V segment lost 5 bases, leaving 6 bases of the junction unmatched. CDR1 is SGHVS and CDR2 is FNYEAQ in the germline V gene. The chain's CDR3 is CASSRGLTAEAFF. CDR3 in DNA: TGTGCCAGCAGCAGGGGGCTAACGGCTGAAGCTTTCTTT.

This clone was counted between two and nine times. The chain is built from TRBV10-3 and TRBJ2-7; tentative D call: TRBD2 (8 bases). The CDR3 runs to 15 residues. Germline CDR1 reads ENHRY; CDR2 reads SYGVKD. This CDR3 reads CNRGGVGLAGYEQYF. CDR3 DNA sequence: TGTAACAGGGGAGGGGTGGGTTTAGCGGGGTACGAGCAGTACTTC.

V is TRBV6-1 and J is TRBJ2-7; 9 bases line up with TRBD1. Germline trimming cut 3 bases from V and 3 bases from J; bases unmatched to any gene: 6. Germline CDR1 reads MNHNS; CDR2 reads SASEGT. CDR3 length: 15 residues. The CDR3 loop reads CASSDGGTGNYEQYF. CDR3 DNA: TGTGCCAGCAGTGATGGGGGGACAGGGAACTACGAGCAGTACTTC.

This chain uses TRBV2 with TRBJ1-2; D ambiguous. Germline CDR1 SNHLY, CDR2 FYNNEI. The ends were cut back, 4 bases at V and 3 bases at J, with 9 bases in the middle. The CDR3 is 13 residues long. CDR3 DNA sequence: TGTGCCAGCAGTGCGGAGGGAGACTATGGCTACACCTTC. Its protein product is CASSAEGDYGYTF. Drawing the rest from reference TRBV2 and TRBJ1-2, the complete variable domain is EPEVTQTPSHQVTQMGQEVILRCVPISNHLYFYWYRQILGQKVEFLVSFYNNEISEKSEIFDDQFSVERPDGSNFTLKIRSTKLEDSAMYFCASSAEGDYGYTFGSGTRLTVV.

The chain carries TRBV30 and TRBJ1-1; 11 nucleotides line up with TRBD1. This CDR3 is 13 amino acids long. The V gene end was trimmed by 3 bases and the J gene end by 13 bases; junction bases not matched to a gene: 10. Per germline, CDR1 GTSNPN and CDR2 SVGIG (reference sequence). CDR3 residues: CAWSIGQGAPGFF. The CDR3 DNA is TGTGCCTGGAGCATCGGACAGGGGGCTCCCGGTTTCTTT.

The chain links TRBV19 to TRBJ2-1; TRBD1 aligns across 8 bases. Germline V gene data show CDR1 as LNHDA and CDR2 as SQIVND (reference sequence). The length of the CDR3 is 16 residues. Trimming at V came to 2 bases and at J to 4 bases, leaving 7 bases not matched to a gene. DNA of the CDR3: TGTGCCAGTAGTATACAGGCAGGGGGCTCGTACAATGAGCAGTTCTTC. Amino acid sequence: CASSIQAGGSYNEQFF.

This chain links TRBV5-6 with TRBJ2-7; 7 bases map to TRBD2. With 4 bases clipped from V and 2 bases from J, the junction kept 6 bases outside the gene matches. This CDR3 is built from 14 residues. Per the germline V gene, CDR1 is SGHDT and CDR2 is YYEEEE. CDR3: CASSPFAGAYEQYF. The CDR3 region has the DNA TGTGCCAGCAGCCCGTTTGCGGGGGCCTACGAGCAGTACTTC. Full variable domain (missing parts from reference TRBV5-6 and TRBJ2-7): DAGVTQSPTHLIKTRGQQVTLRCSPKSGHDTVSWYQQALGQGPQFIFQYYEEEERQRGNFPDRFSGHQFPNYSSELNVNALLLGDSALYLCASSPFAGAYEQYFGPGTRLTVT.

The sample holds one count of this clone. This chain uses TRBV10-2 with TRBJ2-2, with 7 bases lining up with TRBD2. The CDR3 is 15 amino acids. V lost 6 bases, J lost 1 base, and 5 bases stayed unmatched. Germline V lookup: CDR1 WSHSY, CDR2 SAAADI. The CDR3 spells CASRKAGLNTGELFF. The CDR3 coding sequence is TGCGCCAGCAGGAAAGCGGGGCTGAACACCGGGGAGCTGTTTTTT.

This chain joins TRBV2 and TRBJ2-1; 10 bases line up with TRBD1. The V gene's germline CDR1 is SNHLY and CDR2 FYNNEI. The CDR3 runs 15 residues. V was clipped by 6 bases and J by 3 bases; unmatched bases: 5. CDR3 residues: CASRVGQGDYNEQFF. The CDR3, as DNA: TGTGCCAGCAGGGTCGGACAGGGGGACTACAATGAGCAGTTCTTC.

J is TRBJ2-2 and V is TRBV6-1, with 11 nucleotides matching TRBD1. Per the germline V gene, CDR1 is MNHNS and CDR2 is SASEGT. CDR3 size: 13 residues. V shed 10 bases and J 8 bases; nucleotides not matched to a gene: 6. CDR3 amino acids: CATPDRGPGELFF. The CDR3, as DNA: TGTGCCACCCCGGACAGGGGGCCGGGGGAGCTGTTTTTT.

The chain couples TRBV19 to TRBJ1-2; a weak D match, TRBD1 (5 bases). Trimming cost V 2 bases and J 4 bases, with 17 bases left between them. The CDR3 sequence is 16 residues long. CDR1 and CDR2 from the germline V gene are LNHDA and SQIVND (reference sequence). CDR3 sequence reads: CASSIFGGAESYGYTF. The DNA for the CDR3 is TGTGCCAGTAGTATATTTGGAGGGGCTGAATCCTATGGCTACACCTTC.

This chain uses TRBV6-1 with TRBJ1-1; TRBD1 matches at 7 bases. The CDR3 spans 14 residues. Germline V gene sequence: CDR1 MNHNS, CDR2 SASEGT. Germline trimming cut 6 bases from V and 4 bases from J; bases unmatched to any gene: 8. The CDR3 DNA is TGTGCCAGCAGGGGCGGGACAGCCCTCACTGAAGCTTTCTTT. Amino acids: CASRGGTALTEAFF.

The CDR3 region is CASSSVPGTGDSYNEQFF. The CDR3 nucleotides read TGTGCCAGCAGCTCCGTTCCCGGGACAGGGGATTCCTACAATGAGCAGTTCTTC. This sequence joins TRBV11-2 and TRBJ2-1; 10 bases line up with TRBD1. Per the germline V gene, CDR1 is SGHAT and CDR2 is FQNNGV. The CDR3 contains 18 residues. V lost 4 bases to trimming and J lost 1 base; unmatched junction nucleotides: 10.

The V and J genes are TRBV25-1 and TRBJ1-1; TRBD1 matches at 7 bases. V lost 5 bases and J lost 6; bases outside the gene matches: 9. Germline V gene sequence: CDR1 MGHDK, CDR2 SYGVNS. CDR3 size: 14 residues. CDR3 nucleotides: TGTGCCAGCAGTCGACAGGGTGCACCGCCTGAAGCTTTCTTT. Residues: CASSRQGAPPEAFF.

This clone was counted a single time. This sequence joins TRBV7-9 and TRBJ2-1; the D is unclear. V was shortened by 2 bases and J by 10 bases, with 6 bases between the two germline ends. Germline CDR1 is SEHNR and CDR2 is FQNEAQ (reference sequence). This CDR3 is 11 amino acids long. The CDR3 protein is CASSLMEEQFF. In nucleotides, the CDR3 is TGTGCCAGCAGCTTAATGGAGGAGCAGTTCTTC.

The chain recombines TRBV2 with TRBJ1-4; D is uncertain. The CDR3 runs to 15 residues. From germline, CDR1 is SNHLY and CDR2 FYNNEI. The V gene lost 7 bases and the J gene lost 0 bases, with 12 bases spanning the gap. The CDR3 DNA reads as TGTGCCAGCATGACGACACCTGCAACTAATGAAAAACTGTTTTTT. It codes for CASMTTPATNEKLFF.

This chain connects TRBV5-5 to TRBJ2-5, with 7 positions matching TRBD1. Losses at the gene ends were 4 bases for V and 7 bases for J; bases not matched to a gene: 19. This CDR3 is 17 amino acids long. Per the germline V gene, CDR1 is SGHKS and CDR2 is YYEKEE (reference sequence). CDR3 nucleotides: TGTGCCAGCAGCGGGAGTATTTGGGCAGGGGGTAAGGTGACCCAGTACTTC. Translation: CASSGSIWAGGKVTQYF.

This rearrangement joins TRBV7-2 to TRBJ2-5; 10 bases agree with TRBD2. Germline V gene data show CDR1 as SGHTA and CDR2 as FQGNSA. This CDR3 has 17 amino acids. V dropped 5 bases and J dropped 4; count of bases not matched to a gene: 13. CDR3 loop: CASSRTLLAGRGETQYF. The CDR3 DNA sequence: TGTGCCAGCAGCCGAACCTTACTAGCGGGGAGGGGAGAGACCCAGTACTTC.

This rearrangement joins TRBV29-1 to TRBJ2-1; 10 positions match TRBD2. The ends lost 7 bases at V and 4 bases at J; junction bases unmatched: 22. Germline-derived CDR1 and CDR2 are SQVTM and ANQGSEA. This CDR3 region has 19 residues. The CDR3 bases are TGCAGCGCCCCGAGTGGTGAGAGGACTAGCGGAACCTCATACAATGAGCAGTTCTTC. It is translated as CSAPSGERTSGTSYNEQFF.

The chain couples TRBV19 to TRBJ1-5; 9 positions match TRBD1. The CDR3 runs 15 residues. Germline V gene data show CDR1 as LNHDA and CDR2 as SQIVND (reference sequence). Germline trimming cut 4 bases from V and 7 bases from J; bases unmatched to any gene: 8. The CDR3 reads CASSKAGTGRQPQHF. DNA for the CDR3: TGTGCCAGTAGTAAAGCGGGGACAGGGAGACAGCCCCAGCATTTT.

V and J are TRBV11-2 and TRBJ2-2, with D possibly matching TRBD2 (7 bases). V was cut by 0 bases and J by 4 bases, with 15 bases left in between. This CDR3 contains 17 residues. Germline CDR1 is SGHAT and CDR2 is FQNNGV. CDR3 sequence (DNA): TGTGCCAGCAGCTTAGATCTTGTGGGGGGGCGCACCGGGGAGCTGTTTTTT. Amino acids: CASSLDLVGGRTGELFF.

The V and J genes are TRBV7-8 and TRBJ1-2; TRBD1 aligns across 9 bases. The germline V gene encodes CDR1 SGHVS and CDR2 FQNEAQ. V dropped 5 bases and J dropped 4; count of bases not matched to a gene: 8. This CDR3 region has 15 residues. The CDR3 nucleotides are TGTGCCAGCAGCCTCGGGACAGGGCTTGCCTATGGCTACACCTTC. Encoded protein: CASSLGTGLAYGYTF.

The rearrangement uses TRBV11-2 and TRBJ2-7; D may be TRBD2 (6 bases). CDR1 is SGHAT and CDR2 is FQNNGV in the germline V gene. The CDR3 is 14 residues long. V lost 1 base, J lost 2 bases, and 9 bases lay in between. CDR3 in amino acids: CASSLGTTAYEQYF. For the CDR3, the DNA is TGTGCCAGCAGCTTAGGGACTACAGCCTACGAGCAGTACTTC.

The genes are TRBV7-8 and TRBJ2-7, with 9 bases identical to TRBD2. Germline V gives CDR1 SGHVS, CDR2 FQNEAQ. This CDR3 contains 15 residues. Germline trimming cut 1 base from V and 2 bases from J; bases unmatched to any gene: 3. The CDR3 DNA sequence: TGTGCCAGCAGCTTAGAAAGACTAGCGGCCTACGAGCAGTACTTC. Encoded protein: CASSLERLAAYEQYF.

This chain links TRBV6-1 with TRBJ1-1; D is undetermined. The length of the CDR3 is 13 residues. V lost 4 bases to trimming and J lost 5 bases, with 11 bases between them. CDR1 is MNHNS and CDR2 is SASEGT in the germline V gene. This chain's CDR3 is CASSGGNRTEAFF. The DNA of the CDR3 is TGTGCCAGCAGTGGAGGAAATCGGACTGAAGCTTTCTTT.

The rearrangement joins TRBV27 to TRBJ1-6; maybe TRBD1 (6 bases). This CDR3 spans 13 amino acids. V was trimmed by 5 bases and J by 8 bases, leaving 10 bases between them. CDR1 is MNHEY and CDR2 is SMNVEV in the germline V gene (reference sequence). The CDR3 here is CASSDRFHSPLHF. The CDR3, as DNA: TGTGCCAGCAGTGACAGGTTCCATTCACCCCTCCACTTT.

The table lists this clone with a count of one. The rearrangement joins TRBV18 to TRBJ2-7; 7 positions match TRBD2. The CDR3 is 16 residues long. Losses at the gene ends were 3 bases for V and 0 bases for J; bases not matched to a gene: 8. Germline CDR1 reads KGHSH; CDR2 reads LQKENI. The CDR3 DNA sequence: TGTGCCAGCTCACCGATCGGCGGGAGTACCTCCTACGAGCAGTACTTC. As protein: CASSPIGGSTSYEQYF.

The V gene is TRBV29-1, the J gene TRBJ1-2; D might be TRBD1 (5 bases). The CDR3 length is 13 residues. Germline V CDR1 and CDR2: SQVTM, ANQGSEA. V was clipped by 7 bases and J by 4 bases, with 16 bases between them. CDR3 DNA: TGCAGCGCCGGGGAGCGGGGCCTCTATGGCTACACCTTC. Residues: CSAGERGLYGYTF. The whole variable domain, remainder taken from reference TRBV29-1 and TRBJ1-2, is SAVISQKPSRDICQRGTSLTIQCQVDSQVTMMFWYRQQPGQSLTLIATANQGSEATYESGFVIDKFPISRPNLTFSTLTVSNMSPEDSSIYLCSAGERGLYGYTFGSGTRLTVV.